The T cell receptor (beta chain) under discussion was sequenced for a study of blood T cell repertoires in COVID-19. For the study at large: The analysed material was cDNA or gDNA that came from T cells, B-cell-depleted T cells, or PBMCs.

CDR3 size: 11 residues. Trimming removed 7 bases from V and 5 bases from J, with 7 bases in between. Per germline, CDR1 LGHDT and CDR2 YNNKEL (reference sequence). TCRdb's copy holds only in-frame clones and misses some; the assay was immunoSEQ multiplex PCR. The sample records nearly 60,000 clones, approximately 87% being singletons. This sequence was found in a man aged 40-49 years with active COVID-19. Sequencing was carried out using peripheral blood. The rearrangement uses TRBV3-1 (or the pseudogene TRBV3-2) and TRBJ2-3; D is uncertain. CDR3 bases: TGTGCCAGCACCCTCGGAGATACGCAGTATTTT. This encodes CASTLGDTQYF.